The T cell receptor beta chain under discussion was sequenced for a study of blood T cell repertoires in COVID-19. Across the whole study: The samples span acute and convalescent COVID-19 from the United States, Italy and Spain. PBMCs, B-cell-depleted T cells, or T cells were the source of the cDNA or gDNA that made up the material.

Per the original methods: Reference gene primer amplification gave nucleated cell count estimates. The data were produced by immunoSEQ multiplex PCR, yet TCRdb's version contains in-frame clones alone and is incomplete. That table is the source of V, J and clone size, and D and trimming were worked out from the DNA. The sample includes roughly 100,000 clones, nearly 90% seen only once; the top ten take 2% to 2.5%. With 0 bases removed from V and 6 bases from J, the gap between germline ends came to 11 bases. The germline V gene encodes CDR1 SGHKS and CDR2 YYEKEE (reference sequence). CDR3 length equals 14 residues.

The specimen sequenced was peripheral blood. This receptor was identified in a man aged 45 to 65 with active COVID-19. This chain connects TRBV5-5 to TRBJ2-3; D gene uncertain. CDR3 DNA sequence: TGTGCCAGCAGCTTGGCCTTGGAGCCGGATACGCAGTATTTT. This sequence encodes CASSLALEPDTQYF.